There are a few counts of the clone carrying this T cell receptor beta chain. The antigen remains undetermined. This record belongs to a study of beta chain features in type 1 diabetes. Of the isolated RNA, all was reverse transcribed, and so the sequenced material was expressed TCRB transcripts. TCRdb's table, derived via immunoSEQ multiplex PCR, lists solely in-frame clones and lacks some. The table includes hundreds of thousands of clones, 11% to 15% detected once. The V segment lost 4 bases and the J segment 0 bases; nucleotides outside the gene matches: 10. The germline V gene encodes CDR1 MDHEN and CDR2 SYDVKM. The CDR3 totals 17 residues. Findings of the study overall: Shorter TCRB CDR3s, moderately but significantly so, marked every one of the four CD4+ subsets in Type 1 diabetes patients.

The sequence came from a man between 18 and 29 years old with type 1 diabetes. V is TRBV28 and J is TRBJ2-7; 9 bases line up with TRBD1. Sequenced material: naive CD4+ T cells from blood. CDR3 DNA: TGTGCCAGCAGTTCCCCCGACCCGGGACAGGGCTCCTACGAGCAGTACTTC. It codes for CASSSPDPGQGSYEQYF.